This paragraph reports one T cell receptor (beta chain). The antigen remains undetermined. Deletions cut 1 base from V and 3 bases from J, with 16 bases between. Germline values: CDR1 SGHRS, CDR2 YFSETQ. CDR3 size: 16 residues. In TCRdb, the 5' RACE reads were re-called with MiXCR into one record per CDR3 protein. Of 200,000 to 250,000 distinct CDR3 sequences in the sample, more than 6.5% were seen once. This entry comes from a study of identical twins. Regarding the study as a whole: Models predicted too little out-of-frame TCR alpha sharing in monozygotic twins.

These sequences were also reported in another study, on yellow fever vaccine responses in identical twins. Turning to that study: Vaccine-induced T cell responses in twins were reportedly observed to appear partly convergent, partly personalized.

The specimen was memory (CD45RO+) T cells sorted from blood. The chain has TRBV5-1 and TRBJ1-2; D might be TRBD1 (5 bases). The receptor was derived from a woman aged 18-35 years in good health. CDR3 in amino acids: CASSLFRVAADYGYTF. DNA for the CDR3: TGCGCCAGCAGCTTGTTCAGGGTAGCTGCGGACTATGGCTACACCTTC.